This note documents a single T cell receptor beta chain sequence. The antigen is undetermined. These data originate in a study of T cells in localized non-small cell lung cancer. Findings of the study overall: In adjacent lung, a median about 50 of the top 100 tumor clones were found. There was an association of higher blood T cell density with longer overall survival. Sequence data derive from only one tumor region, so heterogeneity remains possible. Uninvolved adjacent lung had higher T cell clonality than tumor and all other tissues.

The CDR3 spans 13 residues. Clones were sequenced by immunoSEQ multiplex PCR, and TCRdb holds only the in-frame ones, with some missing. The repertoire holds tens of thousands of clones, with 70% to 90% as singletons. This TCR was sampled from a man aged 35 to 69 with stage II squamous cell lung carcinoma. The chain employs TRBV21-1 and TRBJ1-2; the tabulated D call, TRBD1, remains unverified against the DNA. TRBV21-1 has pseudogene status. The sequenced sample was PBMCs, obtained before any cancer treatment. Here the CDR3 DNA reads TGTGCCACTTCGGGACAGACTAACTATGGCTACACCTTC. Translated, it gives CATSGQTNYGYTF.